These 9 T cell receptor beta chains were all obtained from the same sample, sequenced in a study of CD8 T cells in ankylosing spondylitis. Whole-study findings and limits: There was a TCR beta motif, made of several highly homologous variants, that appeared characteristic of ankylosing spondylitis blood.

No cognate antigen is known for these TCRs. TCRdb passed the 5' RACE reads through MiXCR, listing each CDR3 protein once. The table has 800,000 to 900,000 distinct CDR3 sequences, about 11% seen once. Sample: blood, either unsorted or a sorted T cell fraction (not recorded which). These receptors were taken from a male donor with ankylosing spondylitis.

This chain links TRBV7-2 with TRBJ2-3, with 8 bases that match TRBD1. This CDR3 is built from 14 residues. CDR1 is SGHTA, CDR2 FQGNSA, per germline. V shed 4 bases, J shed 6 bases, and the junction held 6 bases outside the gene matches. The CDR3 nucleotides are TGTGCCAGCAGCTCATTCAGGGGGCTTGATACGCAGTATTTT. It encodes CASSSFRGLDTQYF. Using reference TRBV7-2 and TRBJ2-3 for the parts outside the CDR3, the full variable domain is GAGVSQSPSNKVTEKGKDVELRCDPISGHTALYWYRQSLGQGLEFLIYFQGNSAPDKSGLPSDRFSAERTGGSVSTLTIQRTQQEDSAVYLCASSSFRGLDTQYFGPGTRLTVL.

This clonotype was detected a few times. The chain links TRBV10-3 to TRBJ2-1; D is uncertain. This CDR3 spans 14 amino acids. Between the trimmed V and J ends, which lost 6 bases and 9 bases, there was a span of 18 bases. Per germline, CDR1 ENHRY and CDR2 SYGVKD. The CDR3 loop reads CAISPEAQQVEQFF. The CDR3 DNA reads TGTGCCATCAGCCCCGAGGCCCAGCAGGTTGAGCAGTTCTTC.

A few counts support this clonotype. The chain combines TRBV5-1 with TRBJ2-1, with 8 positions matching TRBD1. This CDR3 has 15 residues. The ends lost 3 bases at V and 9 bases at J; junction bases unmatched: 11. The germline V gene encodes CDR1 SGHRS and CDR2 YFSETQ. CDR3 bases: TGCGCCAGCAGCTCTGGGGCCAGGGGGCGCGGTGAGCAGTTCTTC. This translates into CASSSGARGRGEQFF. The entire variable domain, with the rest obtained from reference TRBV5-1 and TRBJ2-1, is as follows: KAGVTQTPRYLIKTRGQQVTLSCSPISGHRSVSWYQQTPGQGLQFLFEYFSETQRNKGNFPGRFSGRQFSNSRSEMNVSTLELGDSALYLCASSSGARGRGEQFFGPGTRLTVL.

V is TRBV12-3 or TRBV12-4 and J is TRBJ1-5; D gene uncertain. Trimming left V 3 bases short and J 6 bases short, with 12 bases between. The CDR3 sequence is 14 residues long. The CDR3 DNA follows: TGTGCCAGCAGTTTTAAGGCAAAAACTCAGCCCCAGCATTTT. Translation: CASSFKAKTQPQHF.

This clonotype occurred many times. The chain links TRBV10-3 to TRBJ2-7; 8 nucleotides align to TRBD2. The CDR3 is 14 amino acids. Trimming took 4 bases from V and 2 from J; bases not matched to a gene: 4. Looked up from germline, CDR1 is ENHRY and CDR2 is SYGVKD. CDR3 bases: TGTGCCATCAGTGGCAGCGGGAGAACCTACGAGCAGTACTTC. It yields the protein CAISGSGRTYEQYF.

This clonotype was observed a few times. The CDR3 spells CASSQDRFSYEQYF. CDR3 bases: TGTGCCAGCAGCCAGGACAGGTTCTCCTACGAGCAGTACTTC. V usage is TRBV14 and J usage is TRBJ2-7; 7 bases are shared with TRBD1. This CDR3 contains 14 residues. J lost 0 bases, V lost 3 bases, and 2 bases had no gene match. Looked up from germline, CDR1 is SGHDN and CDR2 is FVKESK.

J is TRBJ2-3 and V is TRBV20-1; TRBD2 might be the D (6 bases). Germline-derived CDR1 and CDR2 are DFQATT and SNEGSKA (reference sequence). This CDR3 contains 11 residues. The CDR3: CGGRYTDTQYF. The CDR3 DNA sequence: TGCGGGGGGAGATACACAGATACGCAGTATTTT.

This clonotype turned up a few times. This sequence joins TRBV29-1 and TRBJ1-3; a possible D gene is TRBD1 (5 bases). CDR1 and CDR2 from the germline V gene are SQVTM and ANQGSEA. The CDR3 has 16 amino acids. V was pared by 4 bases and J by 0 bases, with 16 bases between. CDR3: CSVAQGSDSSGNTIYF. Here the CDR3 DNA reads TGCAGCGTTGCCCAAGGAAGTGACAGCTCTGGAAACACCATATATTTT.

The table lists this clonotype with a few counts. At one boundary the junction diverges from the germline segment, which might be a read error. The chain's CDR3 is CSARDPGPFTF. The DNA for the CDR3 is TGCAGTGCGAGAGATCCGGGGCCATTCACCTTC. The chain has TRBV20-1 and TRBJ1-2, with D possibly TRBD1 on 5 matching bases. The length of the CDR3 is 11 residues. Germline V gene sequence: CDR1 DFQATT, CDR2 SNEGSKA (reference sequence).